A selection of T cell receptor beta chains follows, all from one sample in a study of cytomegalovirus exposure and HLA in healthy donors. Generated by immunoSEQ multiplex PCR, the TCRdb table keeps only in-frame clones and is missing some. The sample holds around 200,000 clones, around 88% seen once. The sequenced sample consisted of PBMCs. The source is a woman younger than 45 in good health and CMV-seronegative. CDR3s include the opening cysteine and the closing phenylalanine or tryptophan. A D gene is named only where the DNA matches it firmly. The size of a clone is reported for some rows only, either as once, few or many, or as a class for expanded clones.

cdr3_aa,cdr3_nt,j_call,v_call,d_call,clone_size
CASSQGQKETQYF,TGTGCCAGCAGCCAGGGACAGAAAGAGACCCAGTACTTC,TRBJ2-5,TRBV7-6,TRBD1,.
CASRTSGGPDTQYF,TGTGCCAGCAGGACTAGCGGGGGCCCGGATACGCAGTATTTT,TRBJ2-3,TRBV7-9,TRBD2,few
CASSQGAGETGVYGYTF,TGTGCCAGCAGCCAAGGTGCAGGGGAGACAGGAGTCTATGGCTACACCTTC,TRBJ1-2,TRBV4-2,.,.
CASSYVQAGNLHF,TGTGCCAGCAGTTACGTGCAGGCGGGGAACCTCCACTTT,TRBJ1-6,TRBV6-5,.,.
CSVDLAGDTQYF,TGCAGCGTTGATCTTGCGGGAGATACGCAGTATTTT,TRBJ2-3,TRBV29-1,.,.
CASSPDRGFTGELFF,TGTGCCAGCAGCCCCGACAGGGGTTTCACCGGGGAGCTGTTTTTT,TRBJ2-2,TRBV7-9,TRBD1,.
CSVGGGNTEAFF,TGCAGCGTCGGGGGGGGGAACACTGAAGCTTTCTTT,TRBJ1-1,TRBV29-1,.,few
CASSRQTGDYNEQFF,TGTGCCAGCAGCAGGCAGACAGGAGACTACAATGAGCAGTTCTTC,TRBJ2-1,TRBV5-4,.,.
CASSEYSLTEAFF,TGTGCCAGCAGTGAGTATAGCCTCACAGAAGCTTTCTTT,TRBJ1-1,TRBV6-1,.,once
CAIKITGLNTGELFF,TGTGCCATCAAAATTACAGGGTTGAACACCGGGGAGCTGTTTTTT,TRBJ2-2,TRBV10-3,.,.
CASSNLLSGETQYF,TGTGCCAGCAGCAATTTACTCAGCGGAGAGACCCAGTACTTC,TRBJ2-5,TRBV5-5,.,.
CASSGATGVNEQFF,TGTGCCAGCAGCGGGGCGACAGGCGTCAATGAGCAGTTCTTC,TRBJ2-1,TRBV7-8,.,.
CASSSDYRRNEQFF,TGTGCCAGTAGTTCGGACTACCGTCGGAATGAGCAGTTCTTC,TRBJ2-1,TRBV19,.,once
CASRGQGYEQYF,TGTGCCAGCCGGGGACAGGGTTACGAGCAGTACTTC,TRBJ2-7,TRBV27,TRBD1,.
CASSERTGSYGYTF,TGTGCCAGCAGTGAACGGACAGGCTCCTATGGCTACACCTTC,TRBJ1-2,TRBV2,TRBD1,few
CASSPGASGGTDTQYF,TGTGCCAGCAGCCCAGGGGCTAGCGGGGGCACAGATACGCAGTATTTT,TRBJ2-3,TRBV11-2,TRBD2,few
CASSVSSGANVLTF,TGTGCCAGCAGTGTCAGCTCTGGGGCCAACGTCCTGACTTTC,TRBJ2-6,TRBV6-4,.,.
CSVLPGVGQPQHF,TGCAGCGTTCTTCCCGGGGTGGGTCAGCCCCAGCATTTT,TRBJ1-5,TRBV29-1,.,few
CATGEGIDEKLFF,TGTGCCACAGGGGAGGGAATCGATGAAAAACTGTTTTTT,TRBJ1-4,TRBV10-3,.,.
CASSAFGTSGLYNEQFF,TGTGCCAGCAGCGCATTTGGGACTAGCGGACTTTACAATGAGCAGTTCTTC,TRBJ2-1,TRBV2,TRBD2,.
CASSRHPGQGGETQYF,TGCGCCAGCAGCCGGCACCCGGGACAGGGGGGGGAGACCCAGTACTTC,TRBJ2-5,TRBV4-1,TRBD1,few
CASSLGLAGTDTQYF,TGTGCCAGCAGCTTGGGGCTAGCGGGCACAGATACGCAGTATTTT,TRBJ2-3,TRBV7-3,TRBD2,.
CASSLGTSGRYNEQFF,TGCGCCAGCAGCCTAGGGACTAGCGGGAGGTACAATGAGCAGTTCTTC,TRBJ2-1,TRBV4-1,TRBD2,.
CAWGGWNEQYF,TGTGCCTGGGGGGGGTGGAACGAGCAGTACTTC,TRBJ2-7,TRBV30,.,.
CASSSSPSSYEQYF,TGTGCCAGCAGCTCCTCGCCTAGCTCCTACGAGCAGTACTTC,TRBJ2-7,TRBV5-4,.,.
CASSARTGQNIQYF,TGTGCCAGCAGCGCTAGGACAGGGCAAAACATTCAGTACTTC,TRBJ2-4,TRBV7-9,TRBD1,.
CASSALRGPRGEQYF,TGTGCCAGCAGTGCTCTGAGGGGGCCACGTGGGGAGCAGTACTTC,TRBJ2-7,TRBV6-1,TRBD1,.
CASSAWGREKLFF,TGTGCCAGCAGTGCTTGGGGCCGTGAAAAACTGTTTTTT,TRBJ1-4,TRBV6-1,.,few
CASSERGRGTYEQYF,TGCGCCAGCAGCGAGCGGGGACGGGGAACCTACGAGCAGTACTTC,TRBJ2-7,TRBV5-1,TRBD2,.
CASSFSGTTDTQYF,TGCGCCAGCAGCTTCAGCGGAACCACAGATACGCAGTATTTT,TRBJ2-3,TRBV5-1,.,.
CASSDQGDRRTDTQYF,TGCGCCAGCAGTGACCAAGGGGACAGACGCACAGATACGCAGTATTTT,TRBJ2-3,TRBV10-1,TRBD1,.
CASSLVSGTGVGGANVLTF,TGTGCCAGCAGCTTAGTCTCCGGGACAGGGGTCGGTGGGGCCAACGTCCTGACTTTC,TRBJ2-6,TRBV7-2,TRBD1,once
CASAPDGGGPLETDTQYF,TGTGCCAGCGCCCCGGACGGGGGGGGGCCACTTGAGACAGATACGCAGTATTTT,TRBJ2-3,TRBV9,TRBD2,.
CASSSHPQETQYF,TGTGCCAGCAGTAGTCATCCTCAAGAGACCCAGTACTTC,TRBJ2-5,TRBV5-5,.,.
CASSPGLAGDYEQYF,TGTGCCAGCAGCCCCGGACTAGCGGGAGACTACGAGCAGTACTTC,TRBJ2-7,TRBV7-2,TRBD2,.
CAISEGTSGSLEQYF,TGTGCCATCAGTGAGGGGACTAGCGGATCCCTAGAGCAGTACTTC,TRBJ2-7,TRBV10-3,TRBD2,.
CASSLGGLANEKLFF,TGTGCCAGCAGCCTCGGGGGTTTAGCTAATGAAAAACTGTTTTTT,TRBJ1-4,TRBV28,.,.
CASSPRTGAGEKLFF,TGTGCCAGCAGCCCGAGAACAGGGGCGGGGGAAAAACTGTTTTTT,TRBJ1-4,TRBV28,TRBD1,.
CASSVIGADTQYF,TGTGCCAGCAGCGTCATAGGGGCAGATACGCAGTATTTT,TRBJ2-3,TRBV9,.,.
CASSELTPTGAYTF,TGTGCCAGCAGTGAATTGACCCCCACAGGAGCCTACACCTTC,TRBJ1-2,TRBV25-1,.,.
CASSQTPGRRNYGYTF,TGCGCCAGCAGCCAAACGCCGGGTCGGCGAAACTATGGCTACACCTTC,TRBJ1-2,TRBV4-1,.,once
CAGGRASYEQYF,TGTGCCGGGGGCAGGGCCTCCTACGAGCAGTACTTC,TRBJ2-7,TRBV30,.,.